The 30 T cell receptor beta chains listed next were all sequenced from one sample in a study of blood T cells in healthy people across ages. Through a sample-barcoded 5' primer and a J-beta primer mix, a second PCR was run for roughly 6 to 12 cycles. TCRdb analysed the 5' RACE reads with MiXCR anew, one entry per CDR3 protein. The profile shows fewer than 600,000 distinct CDR3 sequences, approximately 26% of them singletons. These same data were also listed under a study on T cells of mothers and their children.

The source material was blood. The receptors were sampled from a boy between 2 and 10 years old in good health.

J is TRBJ2-2 and V is TRBV7-2; no clear D gene. Germline CDR1 reads SGHTA; CDR2 reads FQGNSA. V dropped 2 bases and J dropped 3 bases, with 13 bases sitting between them. The CDR3 totals 16 residues. The CDR3 loop reads CASSLLSVLDTGELFF. For the CDR3, the DNA is TGTGCCAGCAGCTTACTAAGCGTATTAGACACCGGGGAGCTGTTTTTT.

Only a few counts were recorded for this clonotype. The chain couples TRBV5-1 to TRBJ2-3, with a tentative D call TRBD2 (6 bases). CDR3 length equals 14 residues. With 2 bases removed from V and 6 bases from J, the gap between germline ends came to 13 bases. CDR1 SGHRS and CDR2 YFSETQ come from the germline V gene. CDR3 in amino acids: CASSFIRGRDTQYF. CDR3 DNA sequence: TGCGCCAGCAGCTTTATCCGGGGGAGGGATACGCAGTATTTT.

There are a few counts of this clonotype. The V call is TRBV20-1, the J call TRBJ2-4; tentative D call: TRBD1 (6 bases). The germline V gene encodes CDR1 DFQATT and CDR2 SNEGSKA (reference sequence). The CDR3 is 15 residues long. V shed 6 bases and J shed 5 bases, with 20 bases lying between them. The CDR3 spells CSASRGTARENIQYF. As DNA, the CDR3 is TGCAGTGCCAGCAGGGGTACCGCCAGAGAAAACATTCAGTACTTC.

This clonotype appeared a few times. The chain carries TRBV20-1 and TRBJ2-1; 8 bases agree with TRBD2. The germline V gene has CDR1 DFQATT and CDR2 SNEGSKA (reference sequence). V shed 8 bases and J 3 bases; nucleotides not matched to a gene: 6. The CDR3 loop spans 13 amino acids. The CDR3: CSPGLANYNEQFF. The CDR3 nucleotides read TGCAGTCCCGGACTAGCCAACTACAATGAGCAGTTCTTC.

This clonotype is a singleton in its sample. The chain has TRBV5-5 and TRBJ1-2, with a possible D match to TRBD1 (5 bases). CDR1 and CDR2 from the germline V gene are SGHKS and YYEKEE (reference sequence). The germline V and J ends were trimmed by 4 bases and 5 bases, with 12 bases remaining between them. The CDR3 has 13 amino acids. Here the CDR3 DNA reads TGTGCCAGCAGCATTACAGGAGCTTATGGCTACACCTTC. Translating gives CASSITGAYGYTF. The variable domain in full, completed from reference TRBV5-5 and TRBJ1-2, reads DAGVTQSPTHLIKTRGQQVTLRCSPISGHKSVSWYQQVLGQGPQFIFQYYEKEERGRGNFPDRFSARQFPNYSSELNVNALLLGDSALYLCASSITGAYGYTFGSGTRLTVV.

In DNA, the CDR3 is TGTGCCATCGGCTTCTCGCGGGGGGGGGAGAATGAGCAGTTCTTC. It is translated as CAIGFSRGGENEQFF. V is TRBV10-3 and J is TRBJ2-1; TRBD2 aligns across 9 bases. J was trimmed by 7 bases and V by 8 bases; bases with no gene match: 12. The length of the CDR3 is 15 residues. Germline values: CDR1 ENHRY, CDR2 SYGVKD.

V and J are TRBV11-2 and TRBJ2-1; D ambiguous. The CDR3 has 14 amino acids. V gave up 5 bases and J gave up 10 bases, with 18 bases separating them. From germline, CDR1 is SGHAT and CDR2 FQNNGV. CDR3 protein: CASSQNDKVGEQFF. In nucleotides, the CDR3 is TGTGCCAGCAGCCAAAACGACAAGGTGGGGGAGCAGTTCTTC.

The rearrangement uses TRBV12-3 or TRBV12-4 and TRBJ2-5, with 15 bases matching TRBD2. TRBJ2-1 matches the DNA end more closely, so the J call is doubtful. The CDR3 covers 20 residues. The CDR3 coding sequence is TGTGCCAGCAGTCGTGTGGGGGGGACTAGCGGGAGGATCTCCTACAATGAGCAGTTCTTC. It yields the protein CASSRVGGTSGRISYNEQFF.

This clonotype turned up a few times. The V gene is TRBV11-2, the J gene TRBJ2-7; D uncertain. Germline-derived CDR1 and CDR2 are SGHAT and FQNNGV. V shed 0 bases and J shed 0 bases, with 9 bases lying between them. CDR3 length: 15 amino acids. The CDR3 spells CASSLDSGSSYEQYF. CDR3 sequence (DNA): TGTGCCAGCAGCTTAGATTCAGGTTCCTCCTACGAGCAGTACTTC.

This clonotype was observed a handful of times. The chain recombines TRBV28 with TRBJ2-1; 14 bases align to TRBD2. From germline, CDR1 is MDHEN and CDR2 SYDVKM. The trim removed 4 bases at V and 0 bases at J, leaving 5 bases unmatched. The CDR3 totals 18 residues. CDR3 nucleotide sequence: TGTGCCAGCAGTTCCGGGACTAGCGGGGGTCGCTCCTACAATGAGCAGTTCTTC. It specifies CASSSGTSGGRSYNEQFF.

This sequence joins TRBV12-3 or TRBV12-4 and TRBJ2-4; D is unclear. The CDR3 sequence is 15 residues long. V gave up 2 bases and J gave up 3 bases, with 11 bases separating them. CDR3: CASSLLGEDKNIQYF. As DNA, the CDR3 is TGTGCCAGCAGTTTACTGGGCGAGGACAAAAACATTCAGTACTTC.

This clonotype was observed a few times. The rearrangement uses TRBV7-9 and TRBJ2-7; 11 bases align to TRBD1. This CDR3 is 15 amino acids long. J was trimmed by 2 bases and V by 4 bases; bases with no gene match: 4. CDR1 is SEHNR and CDR2 is FQNEAQ in the germline V gene (reference sequence). The CDR3 is CASSSTDRGPYEQYF. CDR3 sequence (DNA): TGTGCCAGCAGCTCGACGGACAGGGGGCCCTACGAGCAGTACTTC.

The chain is built from TRBV5-1 and TRBJ1-2; perhaps TRBD1 as D (5 bases). CDR3 length: 15 residues. Germline CDR1 SGHRS, CDR2 YFSETQ. The ends were cut back, 4 bases at V and 3 bases at J, with 16 bases in the middle. CDR3 protein: CASSAGTARDYGYTF. Here the CDR3 DNA reads TGCGCCAGCAGCGCCGGGACCGCTCGGGACTATGGCTACACCTTC.

This clonotype occurred a few times. The V gene is TRBV10-3, the J gene TRBJ2-5; maybe TRBD1 (6 bases). The length of the CDR3 is 14 residues. The germline gives CDR1 ENHRY, CDR2 SYGVKD. V lost 4 bases and J 3 bases, leaving 12 bases between the germline ends. Here the CDR3 DNA reads TGTGCCATCAGTGGGTGGCAGGGGAAAGAGACCCAGTACTTC. Translated, it gives CAISGWQGKETQYF.

The J gene is TRBJ1-2, the V gene TRBV12-3 or TRBV12-4, with D perhaps matching TRBD1 (5 bases). This CDR3 comprises 13 residues. V was pared by 7 bases and J by 3 bases, with 12 bases between. The CDR3 bases are TGTGCCAGCACTCAGCAGGGCGACTATGGCTACACCTTC. Protein sequence: CASTQQGDYGYTF.

This clonotype turned up a few times. The chain links TRBV2 to TRBJ2-1; the match to TRBD2 covers 9 bases. Trimming at V came to 6 bases and at J to 4 bases, leaving 7 bases not matched to a gene. Per the germline V gene, CDR1 is SNHLY and CDR2 is FYNNEI. This CDR3 is built from 15 residues. Here the CDR3 reads CASRERTSAYNEQFF. Here the CDR3 DNA reads TGTGCCAGCAGAGAAAGGACTAGCGCGTACAATGAGCAGTTCTTC.

The gene calls are TRBV11-2 and TRBJ2-2; TRBD2 agrees at 8 bases. The CDR3 spans 17 residues. Germline-derived CDR1 and CDR2 are SGHAT and FQNNGV. V shed 6 bases and J 4 bases; nucleotides not matched to a gene: 13. CDR3 DNA sequence: TGTGCCAGCAGGACACAAAGTAGCGGGGTACCCACCGGGGAGCTGTTTTTT. This sequence encodes CASRTQSSGVPTGELFF.

J is TRBJ2-7 and V is TRBV7-8; D ambiguous. Germline loops: CDR1 SGHVS, CDR2 FQNEAQ. V was shortened by 3 bases and J by 4 bases, with 7 bases between the two germline ends. The CDR3 is 12 residues long. CDR3 sequence: CASSLAFYEQYF. The CDR3 nucleotides are TGTGCCAGCAGCTTGGCCTTTTACGAGCAGTACTTC.

The chain employs TRBV9 and TRBJ1-2; 8 nucleotides align to TRBD1. Germline trimming cut 3 bases from V and 7 bases from J; bases unmatched to any gene: 8. Germline CDR1 SGDLS, CDR2 YYNGEE. The CDR3 sequence is 14 residues long. CDR3 nucleotides: TGTGCCAGCAGCGCACAGCGGACAGGGCGTGGCTACACCTTC. Its translation is CASSAQRTGRGYTF.

The chain joins TRBV6-6 to TRBJ2-5; TRBD1 matches at 8 bases. CDR3 length equals 13 residues. V shed 7 bases and J 5 bases; nucleotides not matched to a gene: 6. CDR1 and CDR2 (germline): MNHNY, SVGAGI (reference sequence). The CDR3 DNA sequence: TGTGCCAGCATCCAAGGACAGGGCGAGACCCAGTACTTC. This encodes CASIQGQGETQYF.

This clonotype has only one observation. This sequence joins TRBV20-1 and TRBJ2-5, with TRBD2 identical over 7 bases. The end of the DNA fits TRBJ2-7 better, so the J call may be wrong. Germline V CDR1 and CDR2: DFQATT, SNEGSKA (reference sequence). This CDR3 comprises 16 residues. The CDR3 reads CSARVSPLAGENEQYF. The CDR3 coding sequence is TGCAGTGCTAGAGTCTCCCCCTTGGCGGGAGAGAACGAGCAGTACTTC.

J is TRBJ1-2 and V is TRBV6-2 or TRBV6-3; 7 nucleotides match TRBD1. V gave up 6 bases and J gave up 7 bases; unmatched junction bases: 8. Germline V lookup: CDR1 MNHEY, CDR2 SVGEGT. The CDR3 sequence is 13 residues long. CDR3 sequence: CASSPTRGLGYTF. CDR3 sequence (DNA): TGTGCCAGCAGCCCGACAAGGGGGCTTGGCTACACCTTC.

The V and J genes are TRBV12-3 or TRBV12-4 and TRBJ2-1; the D gene is possibly TRBD1 (6 bases). Trimming took 4 bases from V and 7 from J, leaving 14 bases between them. CDR3 length: 14 residues. In DNA, the CDR3 is TGTGCCAGCAGTTATATGCGGACAGAGAATGAGCAGTTCTTC. It is translated as CASSYMRTENEQFF.

The V gene is TRBV2, the J gene TRBJ2-3; 8 bases agree with TRBD2. The length of the CDR3 is 14 residues. Germline values: CDR1 SNHLY, CDR2 FYNNEI. Losses at the gene ends were 7 bases for V and 7 bases for J; bases not matched to a gene: 10. CDR3 bases: TGTGCCAGCACTTTGGCGGGAGGCCTCCATACGCAGTATTTT. Translating gives CASTLAGGLHTQYF.

The chain couples TRBV7-2 to TRBJ2-3; D ambiguous. The ends were cut back, 3 bases at V and 2 bases at J, with 9 bases in the middle. There are 14 residues in the CDR3. Germline CDR1 SGHTA, CDR2 FQGNSA. In DNA, the CDR3 is TGTGCCAGCAGCTTGATACTTCTCACAGATACGCAGTATTTT. It encodes CASSLILLTDTQYF. Based on the CDR3 plus reference TRBV7-2 and TRBJ2-3, the full variable domain is GAGVSQSPSNKVTEKGKDVELRCDPISGHTALYWYRQSLGQGLEFLIYFQGNSAPDKSGLPSDRFSAERTGGSVSTLTIQRTQQEDSAVYLCASSLILLTDTQYFGPGTRLTVL.

This clonotype was seen more than once but under ten times. The rearrangement joins TRBV6-2 or TRBV6-3 to TRBJ2-7; TRBD1 aligns across 10 bases. Germline V gene data show CDR1 as MNHEY and CDR2 as SVGEGT. Trimming took 4 bases from V and 0 from J; bases not matched to a gene: 0. This CDR3 region has 14 residues. CDR3 DNA sequence: TGTGCCAGCAGTTGGACAGGGGGCTCCTACGAGCAGTACTTC. Translation gives CASSWTGGSYEQYF.

In its sample, this clonotype was seen a few times. V usage is TRBV12-3 or TRBV12-4 and J usage is TRBJ1-4; D uncertain. The CDR3 sequence is 12 residues long. The V and J ends lost 1 base and 8 bases respectively, with 5 bases between them. CDR3 region: CASSLGAEKLFF. CDR3 DNA sequence: TGTGCCAGCAGTTTAGGGGCAGAAAAACTGTTTTTT.

The gene calls are TRBV3-1 and TRBJ1-4; D uncertain. Per the germline V gene, CDR1 is LGHDT and CDR2 is YNNKEL (reference sequence). The CDR3 totals 13 residues. The germline V and J ends were trimmed by 0 bases and 7 bases, with 6 bases remaining between them. The CDR3 reads CASSQEFSEKLFF. The CDR3 DNA follows: TGTGCCAGCAGCCAAGAGTTTTCTGAAAAACTGTTTTTT.

Note on this clonotype: Sequence at one end of the junction differs from germline and may be a read error. V usage is TRBV7-6 and J usage is TRBJ2-5; 7 bases fit TRBD2. Germline V gene lookup returns CDR1 SGHVS and CDR2 FNYEAQ. The CDR3 has 13 amino acids. The CDR3, as DNA: TGTGCCAGCAGCTGGGACTACCAAGAGGCCCAGTACTTC. Its protein is CASSWDYQEAQYF.

The chain recombines TRBV20-1 with TRBJ1-4; 9 bases align to TRBD1. Trimming took 1 base from V and 3 from J; bases not matched to a gene: 3. This CDR3 is 15 amino acids long. Looked up from germline, CDR1 is DFQATT and CDR2 is SNEGSKA (reference sequence). CDR3 sequence reads: CSARARTGANEKLFF. CDR3 in DNA: TGCAGTGCTAGAGCGAGGACAGGGGCTAATGAAAAACTGTTTTTT.